One and the same sample provided the 5 T cell receptor beta chains below, sequenced in a study of T cells in Graves' hyperthyroidism and ophthalmopathy. Researchers amplified the TCR beta CDR3 regions from RNA transcripts. The HTBI set primed first-round TCR CDR3 RT-PCR. TCRdb reanalysed the multiplex PCR reads using MiXCR and keeps one entry per CDR3 protein. The table has hundreds of thousands of distinct CDR3 sequences, approximately 22% seen once. The sample consisted of blood. These receptors were taken from a woman in her seventies with Graves' ophthalmopathy.

This sequence joins TRBV5-6 and TRBJ2-1; D assignment may be TRBD1 or TRBD2 (5 bases each). The V end lost 2 bases, the J end lost 6 bases, and 18 bases lay between the germline ends. The CDR3 has 16 amino acids. Germline assignment: CDR1 SGHDT and CDR2 YYEEEE. In DNA, the CDR3 is TGTGCCAGCAGCTTTGCAGGGACCCTAATTTCCAATGAGCAGTTCTTC. This sequence encodes CASSFAGTLISNEQFF.

In its sample, this clonotype was seen many times. The chain joins TRBV11-2 to TRBJ2-5; D unresolved. Trimming shortened V by 5 bases and J by 10 bases, and 11 bases separated the two germline ends. The germline V gene has CDR1 SGHAT and CDR2 FQNNGV. The CDR3 has 11 residues. For the CDR3, the DNA is TGTGCCAGCAGCCTTACCGCGGACCAGTACTTC. Amino acid sequence: CASSLTADQYF.

In this sample, this clonotype turned up a few times. The chain couples TRBV16 to TRBJ1-1; TRBD1 agrees at 9 bases. The V segment lost 0 bases and the J segment 6 bases; nucleotides outside the gene matches: 5. CDR1 is KGHSY, CDR2 FQNENV, per germline. CDR3 size: 15 residues. The CDR3 sequence: CASSQSGTGRAEAFF. The DNA for the CDR3 is TGTGCCAGCAGCCAATCCGGGACAGGGAGGGCTGAAGCTTTCTTT.

This clonotype has just a few counts. V usage is TRBV27 and J usage is TRBJ1-2; the match to TRBD1 covers 8 bases. Germline CDR1 is MNHEY and CDR2 is SMNVEV (reference sequence). The CDR3 spans 14 residues. The V gene end was trimmed by 6 bases and the J gene end by 4 bases; junction bases not matched to a gene: 7. The CDR3 region has the DNA TGTGCCAGCAGCCCAGGGGGCGCGGGCTATGGCTACACCTTC. The encoded protein is CASSPGGAGYGYTF.

This clonotype was seen only a few times. CDR3 sequence reads: CSARDRRGRTAAFF. The CDR3 nucleotides read TGCAGTGCTAGAGACCGGAGGGGGCGCACAGCAGCTTTCTTT. The V and J genes are TRBV20-1 and TRBJ1-1; TRBD1 matches 7 bases. Germline V lookup: CDR1 DFQATT, CDR2 SNEGSKA (reference sequence). This CDR3 comprises 14 residues. V lost 0 bases, J lost 10 bases, and 11 bases stayed unmatched.